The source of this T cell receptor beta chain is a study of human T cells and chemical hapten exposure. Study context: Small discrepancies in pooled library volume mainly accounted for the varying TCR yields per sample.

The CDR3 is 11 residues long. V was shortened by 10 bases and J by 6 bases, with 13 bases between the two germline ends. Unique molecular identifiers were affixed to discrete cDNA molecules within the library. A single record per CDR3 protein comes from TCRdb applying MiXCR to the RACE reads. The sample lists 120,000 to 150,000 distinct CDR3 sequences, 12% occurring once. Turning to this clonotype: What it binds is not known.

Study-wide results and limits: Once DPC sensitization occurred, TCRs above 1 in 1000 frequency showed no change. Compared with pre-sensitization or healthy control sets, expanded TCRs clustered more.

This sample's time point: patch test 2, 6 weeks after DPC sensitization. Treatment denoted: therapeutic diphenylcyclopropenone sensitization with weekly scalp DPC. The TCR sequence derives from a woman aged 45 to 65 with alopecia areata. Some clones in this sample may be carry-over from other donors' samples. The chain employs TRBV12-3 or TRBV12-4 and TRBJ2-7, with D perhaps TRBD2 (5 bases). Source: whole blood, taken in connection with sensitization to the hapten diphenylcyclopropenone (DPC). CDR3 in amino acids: CATSGGFEQYF. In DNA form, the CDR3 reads TGTGCCACCAGCGGAGGTTTCGAGCAGTACTTC.